Given below is one T cell receptor (beta chain) in context. The CDR3 consists of 12 residues. Germline lookup yields CDR1 SQVTM and CDR2 ANQGSEA. The ends were cut back, 6 bases at V and 2 bases at J, with 10 bases in the middle. This sample is part of a study of preoperative IRX-2 immunotherapy in early breast cancer. The treatment was: preoperative locoregional IRX-2 cytokine immunotherapy. This phase Ib study tested locoregional IRX-2 cytokine immunotherapy given before surgery. Only in-frame clones appear in the TCRdb table, and some are missing; sequencing was by immunoSEQ multiplex PCR. Among roughly 99,000 clones listed, around 86% were seen once.

The receptor was derived from a human donor with breast cancer. Sequences were derived from tumor tissue, sampled after IRX-2 immunotherapy. The chain joins TRBV29-1 to TRBJ2-5; D gene unclear. The DNA for the CDR3 is TGCAGCGTAACTGGTGGACAAGAGACCCAGTACTTC. Residues: CSVTGGQETQYF.